The rows below give T cell receptor beta chains drawn from one sample of a study of PD-1 blockade in mismatch repair-deficient tumors. Profiled with immunoSEQ multiplex PCR; TCRdb holds only in-frame clones, not every one. Of 120,000 or so clones listed, approximately 91% are singletons. The specimen was peripheral blood, collected 70 to 73 weeks after starting pembrolizumab. The receptors shown here come from an adult with mismatch repair-deficient cancer. The CDR3 runs from the conserved cysteine through the conserved F or W. Each record gives: D gene, V gene, J gene, clone size, CDR3 protein, CDR3 DNA. A D gene is named only where the DNA matches it firmly. The size field is filled for only some rows; it gives once, few, many or a size class.

D: TRBD1; V: TRBV9; J: TRBJ2-5; size: -; CDR3: CASSPIPDRGRETQYF; DNA: TGTGCCAGCAGCCCCATCCCCGACAGGGGTCGAGAGACCCAGTACTTC
D: TRBD2; V: TRBV19; J: TRBJ2-1; size: -; CDR3: CASSIGTGREGLYNEQFF; DNA: TGTGCCAGTAGTATTGGGACGGGGCGGGAGGGCCTCTACAATGAGCAGTTCTTC
D: -; V: TRBV6-5; J: TRBJ2-7; size: -; CDR3: CASSGPTLREQYF; DNA: TGTGCCAGCAGTGGCCCAACCCTCCGGGAGCAGTACTTC
D: -; V: TRBV27; J: TRBJ1-2; size: -; CDR3: CASSLQGNYGYTF; DNA: TGTGCCAGCAGTTTACAAGGAAACTATGGCTACACCTTC
D: TRBD1; V: TRBV27; J: TRBJ2-1; size: -; CDR3: CASSPGTGGYNEQFF; DNA: TGTGCCAGCAGTCCGGGGACAGGGGGCTACAATGAGCAGTTCTTC
D: -; V: TRBV11-2; J: TRBJ2-7; size: -; CDR3: CASSLDLGSPYEQYF; DNA: TGTGCCAGCAGCTTAGATCTTGGCTCCCCCTACGAGCAGTACTTC
D: -; V: TRBV7-2; J: TRBJ2-4; size: -; CDR3: CASSSDGQGNIQYF; DNA: TGTGCCAGCAGCAGTGATGGGCAGGGGAACATTCAGTACTTC
D: TRBD2; V: TRBV29-1; J: TRBJ2-1; size: -; CDR3: CSVDETSGRNEQFF; DNA: TGCAGCGTGGACGAGACTAGCGGGAGAAATGAGCAGTTCTTC
D: TRBD2; V: TRBV10-1; J: TRBJ2-2; size: -; CDR3: CASSDGLAGGTAGELFF; DNA: TGCGCCAGCAGTGACGGACTAGCGGGAGGAACTGCCGGGGAGCTGTTTTTT
D: -; V: TRBV11-1; J: TRBJ2-7; size: -; CDR3: CASSLLGGDYEQYF; DNA: TGTGCCAGCAGCTTATTAGGCGGGGACTACGAGCAGTACTTC
D: TRBD1; V: TRBV9; J: TRBJ2-7; size: -; CDR3: CASSAGTGVSYEQYF; DNA: TGTGCCAGCAGCGCCGGGACAGGGGTCTCCTACGAGCAGTACTTC
D: TRBD2; V: TRBV4-2; J: TRBJ2-1; size: -; CDR3: CASSQRTGTSGSDEQFF; DNA: TGTGCCAGCAGCCAACGGACCGGGACTAGCGGGAGCGATGAGCAGTTCTTC
D: -; V: TRBV7-3; J: TRBJ2-1; size: -; CDR3: CASSSGHHNEQFF; DNA: TGTGCCAGCAGCTCGGGACACCACAATGAGCAGTTCTTC
D: -; V: TRBV29-1; J: TRBJ2-7; size: few; CDR3: CSVRDGYEQYF; DNA: TGCAGCGTCAGGGACGGCTACGAGCAGTACTTC
D: -; V: TRBV4-1; J: TRBJ1-1; size: -; CDR3: CASSQVVRGLGEAFF; DNA: TGCGCCAGCAGCCAAGTTGTCAGGGGTTTGGGTGAAGCTTTCTTT
D: -; V: TRBV5-4; J: TRBJ2-7; size: -; CDR3: CASSLQNGGHEQYF; DNA: TGTGCCAGCAGTCTACAGAACGGGGGACACGAGCAGTACTTC
D: -; V: TRBV7-9; J: TRBJ2-5; size: -; CDR3: CASSPSQETQYF; DNA: TGTGCCAGCAGCCCAAGTCAAGAGACCCAGTACTTC
D: -; V: TRBV4-1; J: TRBJ1-5; size: few; CDR3: CASCASPGHQPQHF; DNA: TGCGCCAGCTGTGCCTCCCCGGGGCATCAGCCCCAGCATTTT
D: -; V: TRBV4-1; J: TRBJ1-1; size: -; CDR3: CASSHGKGGRNTEAFF; DNA: TGCGCCAGCAGCCACGGGAAGGGAGGTCGTAACACTGAAGCTTTCTTT
D: -; V: TRBV5-1; J: TRBJ2-3; size: -; CDR3: CASSLAHDTDTQYF; DNA: TGCGCCAGCAGCTTGGCCCACGACACAGATACGCAGTATTTT
D: -; V: TRBV6-5; J: TRBJ2-7; size: -; CDR3: CASSPGGEQYF; DNA: TGTGCCAGCAGCCCGGGTGGGGAGCAGTACTTC
D: TRBD1; V: TRBV6-1; J: TRBJ2-1; size: -; CDR3: CASGLGQGALNEQFF; DNA: TGTGCCAGCGGGCTGGGACAGGGGGCGCTTAATGAGCAGTTCTTC
D: TRBD1; V: TRBV7-3; J: TRBJ2-2; size: -; CDR3: CASSLWSSYRGPGELFF; DNA: TGTGCCAGCAGCTTATGGTCCTCTTACAGGGGCCCCGGGGAGCTGTTTTTT
D: TRBD1; V: TRBV5-1; J: TRBJ2-5; size: -; CDR3: CASSLGDREETQYF; DNA: TGCGCCAGCAGCTTGGGGGACAGGGAAGAGACCCAGTACTTC
D: -; V: TRBV7-2; J: TRBJ1-1; size: -; CDR3: CASTLSGHLIGGDTEAFF; DNA: TGTGCCAGCACCCTATCCGGACATCTCATCGGAGGGGACACTGAAGCTTTCTTT
D: -; V: TRBV15; J: TRBJ2-5; size: -; CDR3: CATSRDRDYGETQYF; DNA: TGTGCCACCAGCAGAGATCGAGACTATGGCGAGACCCAGTACTTC
D: -; V: TRBV5-5; J: TRBJ2-7; size: -; CDR3: CASSLEGGSSYEQYF; DNA: TGTGCCAGCAGCTTGGAAGGGGGTAGCTCCTACGAGCAGTACTTC
D: TRBD2; V: TRBV27; J: TRBJ2-3; size: once; CDR3: CASRLLAGGGTDTQYF; DNA: TGTGCCAGCCGACTCCTAGCGGGAGGGGGGACAGATACGCAGTATTTT
D: TRBD2; V: TRBV2; J: TRBJ2-7; size: -; CDR3: CASKGLAGPYEQYF; DNA: TGTGCCAGCAAAGGACTAGCGGGACCGTACGAGCAGTACTTC
D: -; V: TRBV9; J: TRBJ2-7; size: -; CDR3: CASSVGGGTYEQYF; DNA: TGTGCCAGCAGCGTAGGAGGGGGGACCTACGAGCAGTACTTC
D: -; V: TRBV10-2; J: TRBJ1-5; size: once; CDR3: CASSEFEGQPQHF; DNA: TGCGCCAGCAGTGAGTTCGAAGGTCAGCCCCAGCATTTT
D: -; V: TRBV28; J: TRBJ2-5; size: -; CDR3: CASSLWGAPDSETQYF; DNA: TGTGCCAGCAGTTTATGGGGGGCGCCCGATTCAGAGACCCAGTACTTC
D: -; V: TRBV10-1; J: TRBJ2-7; size: -; CDR3: CASSDSTGFYEQYF; DNA: TGCGCCAGCAGTGATTCCACAGGGTTCTACGAGCAGTACTTC
D: -; V: TRBV5-6; J: TRBJ2-7; size: -; CDR3: CASSPEGHGALDPAYEQYF; DNA: TGTGCCAGCAGCCCCGAAGGACACGGAGCTTTAGATCCGGCCTACGAGCAGTACTTC
D: -; V: TRBV7-9; J: TRBJ2-7; size: few; CDR3: CASSFNGPYEQYF; DNA: TGTGCCAGCAGCTTTAATGGCCCCTACGAGCAGTACTTC
D: TRBD2; V: TRBV30; J: TRBJ2-3; size: -; CDR3: CAWSGGSGMLATQYF; DNA: TGTGCCTGGAGTGGGGGAAGCGGGATGCTGGCTACGCAGTATTTT
D: -; V: TRBV11-2; J: TRBJ1-2; size: -; CDR3: CASSLEGSGYTF; DNA: TGTGCCAGCAGCTTAGAGGGAAGTGGCTACACCTTC
D: TRBD1; V: TRBV5-1; J: TRBJ2-1; size: -; CDR3: CASNSDRGNEQFF; DNA: TGCGCCAGCAATTCGGACAGGGGCAATGAGCAGTTCTTC
D: TRBD2; V: TRBV6-4; J: TRBJ2-1; size: -; CDR3: CASSEYGLARNEQFF; DNA: TGTGCCAGCAGTGAGTATGGACTAGCGCGGAATGAGCAGTTCTTC
D: TRBD2; V: TRBV25-1; J: TRBJ2-2; size: once; CDR3: CASSELTSGNTGELFF; DNA: TGTGCCAGCAGTGAATTAACTAGCGGAAACACCGGGGAGCTGTTTTTT
D: -; V: TRBV7-9; J: TRBJ2-7; size: -; CDR3: CASSFPLQGLGEQYF; DNA: TGTGCCAGCAGCTTCCCACTACAGGGTCTGGGCGAGCAGTACTTC